This paragraph reports one TCR beta chain. Its cognate antigen is unknown. These data are taken from a study of synovial regulatory T cells in juvenile arthritis. iaTreg cells were HLA-DR+ Treg cells. Produced via immunoSEQ multiplex PCR; TCRdb's table is partial and in-frame only. Listed are over 7,500 clones; around 1.7% falls within the top ten. This CDR3 is built from 16 residues. No coding sequence is recorded. Germline V gene sequence: CDR1 MNHNY, CDR2 SVGAGI (reference sequence). Study results and limitations: Across patients, iaTreg TCR repertoires were mostly private, partly shared with synovial Teff and blood CPL. Inflammation-associated Treg cells in blood had less TCR diversity than the remaining blood Treg cells.

This receptor was obtained from a donor younger than 30 with juvenile idiopathic arthritis. The rearrangement links TRBV6-6 to TRBJ1-5; TCRdb picks TRBD1, but there is no DNA to check that call. Sequenced sample: Treg cells from blood. Subset indicated: HLA-DR+ inflammation-associated blood Treg cells. The CDR3 protein is CASSYQGQGSNQPQHF.